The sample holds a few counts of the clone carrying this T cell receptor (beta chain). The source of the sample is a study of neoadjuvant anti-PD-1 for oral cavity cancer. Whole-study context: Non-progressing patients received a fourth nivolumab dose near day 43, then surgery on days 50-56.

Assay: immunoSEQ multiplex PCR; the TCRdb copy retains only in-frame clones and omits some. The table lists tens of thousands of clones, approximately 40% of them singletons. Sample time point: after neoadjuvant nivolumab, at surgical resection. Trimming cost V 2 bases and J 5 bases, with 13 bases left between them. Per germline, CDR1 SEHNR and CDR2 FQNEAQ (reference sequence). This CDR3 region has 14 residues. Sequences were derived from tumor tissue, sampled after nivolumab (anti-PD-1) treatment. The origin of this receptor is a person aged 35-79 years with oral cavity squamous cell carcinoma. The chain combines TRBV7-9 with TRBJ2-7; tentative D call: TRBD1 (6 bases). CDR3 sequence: CASSLSGVGNEQYF. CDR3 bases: TGTGCCAGCAGCTTATCAGGGGTGGGAAACGAGCAGTACTTC.